This entry lists 22 T cell receptor beta chains sequenced from one sample in a study of T cell responses to AZD1222 COVID-19 vaccine. Here immunoSEQ multiplex PCR was the method, and the copy in TCRdb shows in-frame clones only, minus some. The data hold about 150,000 clones, with about 88% observed a single time. Sequences were derived from peripheral blood, sampled on day 0 of AZD1222 vaccination. These receptors were collected from an adult in good health.

This chain connects TRBV6-6 to TRBJ2-2; D gene ambiguous. The CDR3 sequence is 12 residues long. V was cut by 8 bases and J by 2 bases, with 6 bases left in between. Germline assignment: CDR1 MNHNY and CDR2 SVGAGI (reference sequence). In DNA form, the CDR3 reads TGTGCCAGCGGCAGAAACACCGGGGAGCTGTTTTTT. Encoded protein: CASGRNTGELFF.

This clone was seen a single time. This chain uses TRBV19 with TRBJ1-5; unclear D gene. The CDR3 contains 15 residues. The germline gives CDR1 LNHDA, CDR2 SQIVND (reference sequence). Trimming removed 6 bases at V and 1 base at J, with 13 bases between. The CDR3 is CASRTTALSNQPQHF. The DNA of the CDR3 is TGTGCCAGTAGGACCACAGCGTTGAGCAATCAGCCCCAGCATTTT.

The rearrangement joins TRBV6-5 to TRBJ2-7; D ambiguous. V lost 0 bases and J 5 bases, leaving 11 bases between the germline ends. Germline V CDR1 and CDR2: MNHEY, SVGAGI. The CDR3 loop spans 14 amino acids. In DNA form, the CDR3 reads TGTGCCAGCAGTTACTCGTTGGGAACGAACGAGCAGTACTTC. Its protein product is CASSYSLGTNEQYF.

The chain is built from TRBV5-4 and TRBJ2-7; 11 bases align to TRBD1. V gave up 5 bases and J gave up 2 bases; unmatched junction bases: 6. This CDR3 comprises 15 residues. CDR1 and CDR2 from the germline V gene are SGHNT and YYREEE (reference sequence). In nucleotides, the CDR3 is TGTGCCAGCAGTTCTCCGGGACAGGGGGCCTACGAGCAGTACTTC. It specifies CASSSPGQGAYEQYF.

This chain links TRBV6-5 with TRBJ1-2; D gene unclear. Germline V gene lookup returns CDR1 MNHEY and CDR2 SVGAGI. The V end was cut by 6 bases, the J end by 2 bases, with 10 bases between. The CDR3 contains 13 residues. CDR3 nucleotide sequence: TGTGCCAGCAGCCGAGCGGGGAACTATGGCTACACCTTC. It specifies CASSRAGNYGYTF.

As DNA, the CDR3 is TGTGCCAGCAGCCCCCAGGGGGGTCTTTATGAAAAACTGTTTTTT. It is translated as CASSPQGGLYEKLFF. The chain employs TRBV11-2 and TRBJ1-4; TRBD1 aligns across 7 bases. Looked up from germline, CDR1 is SGHAT and CDR2 is FQNNGV. The V and J ends lost 5 bases and 6 bases, in that order; junction bases with no gene match: 9. The CDR3 is 15 amino acids. The full variable domain, rest sourced from reference TRBV11-2 and TRBJ1-4, is EAGVAQSPRYKIIEKRQSVAFWCNPISGHATLYWYQQILGQGPKLLIQFQNNGVVDDSQLPKDRFSAERLKGVDSTLKIQPAKLEDSAVYLCASSPQGGLYEKLFFGSGTQLSVL.

The V and J genes are TRBV27 and TRBJ2-7; tentative D call: TRBD1 (5 bases). V was clipped by 7 bases and J by 4 bases, with 11 bases between them. Germline CDR1 is MNHEY and CDR2 is SMNVEV (reference sequence). CDR3 length: 12 residues. The CDR3 DNA reads TGTGCCAGCACCACCCAGGGTTACGAGCAGTACTTC. It specifies CASTTQGYEQYF.

This chain connects TRBV10-3 to TRBJ2-7; no firm D call. V was pared by 6 bases and J by 3 bases, with 9 bases between. CDR3 length: 12 amino acids. Germline CDR1 ENHRY, CDR2 SYGVKD. The CDR3 here is CAIRNTDYEQYF. CDR3 nucleotide sequence: TGTGCCATCAGAAATACAGACTACGAGCAGTACTTC.

The chain employs TRBV19 and TRBJ1-5, with unresolved D. Germline CDR1 reads LNHDA; CDR2 reads SQIVND (reference sequence). V lost 5 bases and J 2 bases, leaving 13 bases between the germline ends. CDR3 length: 15 residues. The CDR3 sequence: CASSPSRAGNQPQHF. CDR3 nucleotides: TGTGCCAGTAGTCCATCGAGGGCAGGCAATCAGCCCCAGCATTTT.

This clone appeared once. The chain recombines TRBV7-9 with TRBJ2-3, with D possibly being TRBD2 (7 bases). V lost 5 bases and J lost 4, with 19 bases in between. Germline V gives CDR1 SEHNR, CDR2 FQNEAQ (reference sequence). The CDR3 is 16 amino acids. CDR3 region: CASSLEGGGIADTQYF. CDR3 nucleotide sequence: TGTGCCAGCAGCCTTGAGGGAGGGGGGATTGCAGATACGCAGTATTTT.

V and J are TRBV9 and TRBJ2-5; D is unresolved. The CDR3 contains 11 residues. CDR1 SGDLS and CDR2 YYNGEE come from the germline V gene. V dropped 4 bases and J dropped 5 bases, with 6 bases sitting between them. The CDR3 nucleotides are TGTGCCAGCAGCTTAGGGGAGACCCAGTACTTC. Its protein is CASSLGETQYF. Drawing the rest from reference TRBV9 and TRBJ2-5, the complete variable domain is DSGVTQTPKHLITATGQRVTLRCSPRSGDLSVYWYQQSLDQGLQFLIQYYNGEERAKGNILERFSAQQFPDLHSELNLSSLELGDSALYFCASSLGETQYFGPGTRLLVL.

The chain carries TRBV6-6 and TRBJ2-7; the match to TRBD1 covers 9 bases. This CDR3 is 13 amino acids long. Germline trimming cut 6 bases from V and 3 bases from J; bases unmatched to any gene: 3. Germline-derived CDR1 and CDR2 are MNHNY and SVGAGI (reference sequence). CDR3 sequence reads: CASRPGQGYEQYF. DNA for the CDR3: TGTGCCAGCAGGCCGGGACAGGGCTACGAGCAGTACTTC.

This clone turned up a few times. The rearrangement joins TRBV5-1 to TRBJ2-6, with 9 nucleotides matching TRBD1. The germline V gene encodes CDR1 SGHRS and CDR2 YFSETQ. J gave up 2 bases and V 4 bases, and 10 bases lay outside the gene matches. The CDR3 extends over 18 amino acids. CDR3 DNA sequence: TGCGCCAGCAGCCTACAACCACAGGGGGCAGCTGGGGCCAACGTCCTGACTTTC. Its protein is CASSLQPQGAAGANVLTF.

J is TRBJ1-2 and V is TRBV3-1 (or the pseudogene TRBV3-2); tentative D call: TRBD1 (6 bases). In germline, CDR1 is LGHDT, CDR2 YNNKEL (reference sequence). Trimming pared 2 bases from V and 8 bases from J, leaving 9 bases between. The CDR3 has 12 residues. CDR3 in amino acids: CASSQPGDGYTF. The DNA of the CDR3 is TGTGCCAGCAGCCAACCAGGGGACGGCTACACCTTC.

The rearrangement joins TRBV6-5 to TRBJ2-7; TRBD1 matches 12 bases. J lost 0 bases, V lost 7 bases, and 4 bases had no gene match. Per germline, CDR1 MNHEY and CDR2 SVGAGI. CDR3 size: 15 residues. CDR3 region: CASTEGQGASYEQYF. The CDR3 coding sequence is TGTGCCAGCACCGAGGGACAGGGGGCCTCCTACGAGCAGTACTTC.

The V gene is TRBV5-4, the J gene TRBJ1-6; D is uncertain. The ends were cut back, 1 base at V and 0 bases at J, with 5 bases in the middle. Germline V gene lookup returns CDR1 SGHNT and CDR2 YYREEE (reference sequence). The CDR3 sequence is 15 residues long. CDR3 loop: CASSLPSSYNSPLHF. The DNA of the CDR3 is TGTGCCAGCAGCTTGCCGAGCTCCTATAATTCACCCCTCCACTTT.

This sequence joins TRBV5-1 and TRBJ1-5; D is possibly TRBD1 (6 bases). Germline V gene data show CDR1 as SGHRS and CDR2 as YFSETQ. This CDR3 contains 14 residues. V shed 0 bases and J shed 5 bases, with 9 bases lying between them. This CDR3 is CASSLGGADQPQHF. The CDR3 region has the DNA TGCGCCAGCAGCTTGGGGGGGGCAGATCAGCCCCAGCATTTT.

This clone was counted a single time. V and J are TRBV28 and TRBJ2-7; D is unclear. The CDR3 runs to 14 residues. V was cut by 4 bases and J by 3 bases, with 13 bases left in between. Germline-derived CDR1 and CDR2 are MDHEN and SYDVKM. Here the CDR3 reads CASSWVDRGYEQYF. The CDR3 DNA sequence: TGTGCCAGCAGTTGGGTCGATAGAGGCTACGAGCAGTACTTC.

The rearrangement links TRBV15 to TRBJ2-7; either TRBD1 or TRBD2 may supply D (6 bases each). Germline V gene data show CDR1 as LNHNV and CDR2 as YYDKDF (reference sequence). The CDR3 is 14 residues long. V was pared by 2 bases and J by 3 bases, with 11 bases between. CDR3 sequence: CATSRLRGDYEQYF. The CDR3 DNA is TGTGCCACCAGCAGACTGAGGGGGGACTACGAGCAGTACTTC. Variable domain in full (rest from reference TRBV15 and TRBJ2-7): DAMVIQNPRYQVTQFGKPVTLSCSQTLNHNVMYWYQQKSSQAPKLLFHYYDKDFNNEADTPDNFQSRRPNTSFCFLDIRSPGLGDTAMYLCATSRLRGDYEQYFGPGTRLTVT.

This rearrangement joins TRBV5-6 to TRBJ2-7; D is ambiguous. Looked up from germline, CDR1 is SGHDT and CDR2 is YYEEEE. This CDR3 region has 14 residues. The V gene lost 3 bases and the J gene lost 3 bases, with 13 bases spanning the gap. The CDR3 DNA is TGTGCCAGCAGCTATCCAGGCGTATTCTACGAGCAGTACTTC. Its protein product is CASSYPGVFYEQYF.

This clone has only a few counts. CDR3 loop: CSVVPGPGTEAFF. In nucleotides, the CDR3 is TGCAGCGTTGTTCCAGGGCCGGGCACTGAAGCTTTCTTT. V gene TRBV29-1 combines with J gene TRBJ1-1, with D perhaps matching TRBD1 (5 bases). Germline loops: CDR1 SQVTM, CDR2 ANQGSEA. Trimming cost V 4 bases and J 4 bases, with 13 bases left between them. CDR3 length: 13 amino acids.

This clone was observed once. The chain has TRBV7-9 and TRBJ1-6, with a weak D call TRBD1 (5 bases). This CDR3 comprises 14 residues. The germline CDR1 and CDR2 sequences are SEHNR and FQNEAQ (reference sequence). V dropped 7 bases and J dropped 9 bases, with 16 bases sitting between them. The CDR3: CASTHGQGGSPLHF. In DNA form, the CDR3 reads TGTGCCAGCACCCATGGGCAGGGCGGTTCACCCCTCCACTTT.